This T cell receptor (beta chain) was obtained from a study of T cell responses to AZD1222 COVID-19 vaccine. General study results and limits: Mostly white British, mostly female donors; authors suggested clonal diversity may be underestimated. Spike-specific TCR breadth and depth rose after two AZD1222 doses.

The CDR3 runs 13 residues. Trimming took off 2 bases at V and 7 bases at J, with 9 bases between the two ends. The germline V gene encodes CDR1 MNHNS and CDR2 SASEGT. The protocol was immunoSEQ multiplex PCR, while the TCRdb copy is restricted to in-frame clones and leaves out a portion. The sample shows 130,000 to 150,000 clones, approximately 94% of them seen only once. Comment on this clone: Its antigen is as yet unknown.

Sequenced material: peripheral blood, taken on day 0 of AZD1222 vaccination. The sequence was collected from an adult in good health. This chain uses TRBV6-1 with TRBJ1-5; unclear D gene. The CDR3 reads CASSESGIQPQHF. Written as DNA, the CDR3 is TGTGCCAGCAGTGAATCGGGGATCCAGCCCCAGCATTTT.